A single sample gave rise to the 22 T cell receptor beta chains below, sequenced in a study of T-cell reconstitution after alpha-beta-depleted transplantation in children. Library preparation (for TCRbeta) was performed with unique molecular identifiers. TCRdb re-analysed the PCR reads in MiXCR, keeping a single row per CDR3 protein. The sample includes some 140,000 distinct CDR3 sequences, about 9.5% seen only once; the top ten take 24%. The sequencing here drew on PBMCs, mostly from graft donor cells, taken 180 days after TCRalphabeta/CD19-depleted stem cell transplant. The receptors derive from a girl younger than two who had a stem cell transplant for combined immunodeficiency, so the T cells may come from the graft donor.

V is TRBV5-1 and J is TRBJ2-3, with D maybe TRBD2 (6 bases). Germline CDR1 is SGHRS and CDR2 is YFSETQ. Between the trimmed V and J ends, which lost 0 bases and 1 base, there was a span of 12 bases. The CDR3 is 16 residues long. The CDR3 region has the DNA TGCGCCAGCAGCTTGGGAACGGGAGTAGGCACAGATACGCAGTATTTT. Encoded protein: CASSLGTGVGTDTQYF. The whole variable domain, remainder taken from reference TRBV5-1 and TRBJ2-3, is KAGVTQTPRYLIKTRGQQVTLSCSPISGHRSVSWYQQTPGQGLQFLFEYFSETQRNKGNFPGRFSGRQFSNSRSEMNVSTLELGDSALYLCASSLGTGVGTDTQYFGPGTRLTVL.

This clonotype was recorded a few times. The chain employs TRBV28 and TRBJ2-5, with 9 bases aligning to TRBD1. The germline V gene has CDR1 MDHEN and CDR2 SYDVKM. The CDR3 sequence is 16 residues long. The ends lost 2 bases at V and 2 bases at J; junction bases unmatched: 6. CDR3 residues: CASSLRGTGPQETQYF. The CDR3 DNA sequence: TGTGCCAGCAGTTTAAGGGGGACAGGGCCACAAGAGACCCAGTACTTC.

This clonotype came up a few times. The CDR3 region is CASSPTSGGWETQYF. The CDR3 nucleotides are TGTGCCAGCAGCCCGACTAGCGGGGGGTGGGAGACCCAGTACTTC. This chain uses TRBV7-2 with TRBJ2-5, with 13 bases that match TRBD2. Trimming removed 5 bases from V and 5 bases from J; junction bases left unmatched: 5. This CDR3 is built from 15 residues. Germline V CDR1 and CDR2: SGHTA, FQGNSA. Complete variable domain (other parts from reference TRBV7-2 and TRBJ2-5): GAGVSQSPSNKVTEKGKDVELRCDPISGHTALYWYRQSLGQGLEFLIYFQGNSAPDKSGLPSDRFSAERTGGSVSTLTIQRTQQEDSAVYLCASSPTSGGWETQYFGPGTRLLVL.

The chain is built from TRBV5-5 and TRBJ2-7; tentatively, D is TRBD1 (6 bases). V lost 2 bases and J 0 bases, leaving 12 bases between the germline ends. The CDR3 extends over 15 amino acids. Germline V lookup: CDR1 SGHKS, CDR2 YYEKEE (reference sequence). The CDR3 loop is CASSLTGRDSYEQYF. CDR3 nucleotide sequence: TGTGCCAGCAGCTTAACAGGGAGAGACTCCTACGAGCAGTACTTC.

CDR3 coding DNA: TGTGCCATCAGTGCTACGGGACTAGCGGGGGAAGAGACCCAGTACTTC. This sequence encodes CAISATGLAGEETQYF. This chain uses TRBV10-3 with TRBJ2-5; 14 nucleotides match TRBD2. The CDR3 extends over 16 amino acids. Germline trimming cut 4 bases from V and 3 bases from J; bases unmatched to any gene: 4. Germline V gives CDR1 ENHRY, CDR2 SYGVKD.

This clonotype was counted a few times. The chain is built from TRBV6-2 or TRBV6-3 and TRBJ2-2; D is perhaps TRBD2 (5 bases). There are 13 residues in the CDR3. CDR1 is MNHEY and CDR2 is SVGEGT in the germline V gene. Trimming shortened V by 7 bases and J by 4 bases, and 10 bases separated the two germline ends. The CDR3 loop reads CASIPGFTGELFF. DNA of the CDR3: TGTGCCAGCATTCCGGGATTCACCGGGGAGCTGTTTTTT.

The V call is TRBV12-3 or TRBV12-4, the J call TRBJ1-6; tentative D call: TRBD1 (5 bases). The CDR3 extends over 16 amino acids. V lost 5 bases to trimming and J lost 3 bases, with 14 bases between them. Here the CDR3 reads CASSPRAALYNSPLHF. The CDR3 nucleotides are TGTGCCAGCAGTCCCAGGGCTGCCCTCTATAATTCACCCCTCCACTTT.

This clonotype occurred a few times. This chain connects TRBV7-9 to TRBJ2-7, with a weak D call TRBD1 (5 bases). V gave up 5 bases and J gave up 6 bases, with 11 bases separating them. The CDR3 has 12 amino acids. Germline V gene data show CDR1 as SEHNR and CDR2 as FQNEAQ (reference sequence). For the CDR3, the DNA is TGTGCCAGCAGCAGGGGATTACGCGAGCAGTACTTC. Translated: CASSRGLREQYF. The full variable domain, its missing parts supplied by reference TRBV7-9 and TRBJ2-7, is DTGVSQNPRHKITKRGQNVTFRCDPISEHNRLYWYRQTLGQGPEFLTYFQNEAQLEKSRLLSDRFSAERPKGSFSTLEIQRTEQGDSAMYLCASSRGLREQYFGPGTRLTVT.

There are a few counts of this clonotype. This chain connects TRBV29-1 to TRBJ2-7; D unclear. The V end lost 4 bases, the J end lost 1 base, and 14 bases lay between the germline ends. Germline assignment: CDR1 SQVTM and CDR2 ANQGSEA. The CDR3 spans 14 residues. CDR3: CSVAILAVSYEQYF. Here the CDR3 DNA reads TGCAGCGTTGCCATTCTGGCGGTTTCCTACGAGCAGTACTTC.

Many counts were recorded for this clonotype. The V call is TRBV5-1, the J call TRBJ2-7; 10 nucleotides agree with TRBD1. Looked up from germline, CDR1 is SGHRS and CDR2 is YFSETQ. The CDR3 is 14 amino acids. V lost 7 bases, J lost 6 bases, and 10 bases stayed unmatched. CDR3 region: CASGPGQGRTEQYF. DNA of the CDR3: TGCGCCAGCGGACCGGGACAGGGGCGAACCGAGCAGTACTTC.

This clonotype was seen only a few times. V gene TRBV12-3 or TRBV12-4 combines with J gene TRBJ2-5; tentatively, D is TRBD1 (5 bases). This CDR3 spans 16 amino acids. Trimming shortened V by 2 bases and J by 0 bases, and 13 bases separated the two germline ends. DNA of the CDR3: TGTGCCAGCAGTTTACCGACGAGGACAAACCAAGAGACCCAGTACTTC. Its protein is CASSLPTRTNQETQYF.

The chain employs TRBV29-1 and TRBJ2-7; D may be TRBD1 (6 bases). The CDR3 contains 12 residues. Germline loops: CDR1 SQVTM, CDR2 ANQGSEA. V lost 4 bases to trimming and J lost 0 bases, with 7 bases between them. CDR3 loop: CSVGDNSYEQYF. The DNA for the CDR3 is TGCAGCGTTGGGGACAACTCCTACGAGCAGTACTTC.

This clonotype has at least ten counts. DNA of the CDR3: TGTGCCAGCTGGCGGGGATACAATGAGCAGTTCTTC. Translated: CASWRGYNEQFF. This chain links TRBV28 with TRBJ2-1, with a tentative D call TRBD2 (6 bases). V lost 8 bases and J 4 bases, leaving 9 bases between the germline ends. Germline CDR1 reads MDHEN; CDR2 reads SYDVKM. The CDR3 length is 12 residues.

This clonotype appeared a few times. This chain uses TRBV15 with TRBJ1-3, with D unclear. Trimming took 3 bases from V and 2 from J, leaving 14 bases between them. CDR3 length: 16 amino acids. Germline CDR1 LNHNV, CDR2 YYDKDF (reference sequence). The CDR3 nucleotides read TGTGCCACCAGCAGCGCCATGGGAAAGGCTGGAAACACCATATATTTT. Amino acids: CATSSAMGKAGNTIYF.

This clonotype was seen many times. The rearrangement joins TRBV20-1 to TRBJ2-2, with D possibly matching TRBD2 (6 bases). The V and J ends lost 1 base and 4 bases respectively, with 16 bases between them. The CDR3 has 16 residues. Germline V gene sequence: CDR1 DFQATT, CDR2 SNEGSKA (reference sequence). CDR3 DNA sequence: TGCAGTGCTAGAGGGAGCCTCTATAGCGGCACCGGGGAGCTGTTTTTT. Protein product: CSARGSLYSGTGELFF.

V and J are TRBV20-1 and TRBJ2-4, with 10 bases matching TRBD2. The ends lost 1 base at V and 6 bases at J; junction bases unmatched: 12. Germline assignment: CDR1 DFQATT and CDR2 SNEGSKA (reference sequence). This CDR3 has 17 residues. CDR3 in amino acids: CSARAGALAGTGNIQYF. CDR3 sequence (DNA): TGCAGTGCTAGAGCTGGGGCACTAGCGGGGACGGGAAACATTCAGTACTTC.

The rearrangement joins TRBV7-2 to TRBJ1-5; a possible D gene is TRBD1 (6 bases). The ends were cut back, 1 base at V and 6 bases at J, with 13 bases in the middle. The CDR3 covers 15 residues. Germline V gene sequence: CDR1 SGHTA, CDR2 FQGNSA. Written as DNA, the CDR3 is TGTGCCAGCAGCTTAGGGAGGGGGAGGACTCAGCCCCAGCATTTT. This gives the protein CASSLGRGRTQPQHF.

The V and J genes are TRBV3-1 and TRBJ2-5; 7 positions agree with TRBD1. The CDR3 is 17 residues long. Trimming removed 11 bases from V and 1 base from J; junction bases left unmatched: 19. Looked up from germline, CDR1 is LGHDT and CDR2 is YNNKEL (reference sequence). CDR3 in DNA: TGTGCCTCCTGCCAAGAAGGGGGCTTAAGGGTCCAAGAGACCCAGTACTTC. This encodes CASCQEGGLRVQETQYF.

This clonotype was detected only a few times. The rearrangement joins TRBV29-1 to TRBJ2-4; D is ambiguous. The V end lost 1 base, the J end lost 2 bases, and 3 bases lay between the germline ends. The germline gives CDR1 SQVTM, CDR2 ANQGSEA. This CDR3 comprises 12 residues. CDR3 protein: CSVEVTKNIQYF. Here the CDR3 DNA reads TGCAGCGTTGAAGTTACCAAAAACATTCAGTACTTC.

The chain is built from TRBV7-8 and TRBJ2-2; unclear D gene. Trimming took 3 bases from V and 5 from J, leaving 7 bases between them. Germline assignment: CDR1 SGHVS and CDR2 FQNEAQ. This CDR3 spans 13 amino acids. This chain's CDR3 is CASSFLWTGELFF. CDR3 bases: TGTGCCAGCAGCTTTTTGTGGACCGGGGAGCTGTTTTTT.

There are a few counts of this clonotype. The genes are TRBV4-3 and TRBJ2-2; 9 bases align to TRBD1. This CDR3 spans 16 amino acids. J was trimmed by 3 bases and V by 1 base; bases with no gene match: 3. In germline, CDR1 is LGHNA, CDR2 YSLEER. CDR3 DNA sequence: TGCGCCAGCAGCCAAGGGACAGGGGTATACACCGGGGAGCTGTTTTTT. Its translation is CASSQGTGVYTGELFF.

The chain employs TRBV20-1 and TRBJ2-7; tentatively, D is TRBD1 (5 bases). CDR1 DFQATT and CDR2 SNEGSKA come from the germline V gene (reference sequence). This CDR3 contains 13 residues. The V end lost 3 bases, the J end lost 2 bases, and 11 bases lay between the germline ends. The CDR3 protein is CSASPREPYEQYF. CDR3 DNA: TGCAGTGCTAGCCCCAGGGAACCCTACGAGCAGTACTTC.